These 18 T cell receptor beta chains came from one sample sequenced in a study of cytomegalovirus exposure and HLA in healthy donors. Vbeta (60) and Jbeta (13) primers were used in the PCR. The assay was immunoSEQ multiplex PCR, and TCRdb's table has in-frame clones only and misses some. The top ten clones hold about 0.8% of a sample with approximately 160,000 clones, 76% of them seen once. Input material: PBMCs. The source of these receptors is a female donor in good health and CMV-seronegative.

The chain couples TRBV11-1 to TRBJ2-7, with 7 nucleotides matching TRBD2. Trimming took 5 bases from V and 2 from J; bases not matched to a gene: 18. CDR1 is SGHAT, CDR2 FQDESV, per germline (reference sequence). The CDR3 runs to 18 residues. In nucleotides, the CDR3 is TGTGCCAGCAGCGATTTGGGAGGGAGCTTCATATTTCCCTACGAGCAGTACTTC. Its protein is CASSDLGGSFIFPYEQYF.

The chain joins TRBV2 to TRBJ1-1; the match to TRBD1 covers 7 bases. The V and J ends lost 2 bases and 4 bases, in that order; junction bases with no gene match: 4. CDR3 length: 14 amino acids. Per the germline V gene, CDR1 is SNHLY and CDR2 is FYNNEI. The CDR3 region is CASSERPGGTEAFF. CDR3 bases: TGTGCCAGCAGTGAACGCCCAGGGGGCACTGAAGCTTTCTTT. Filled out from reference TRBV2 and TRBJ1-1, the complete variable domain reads EPEVTQTPSHQVTQMGQEVILRCVPISNHLYFYWYRQILGQKVEFLVSFYNNEISEKSEIFDDQFSVERPDGSNFTLKIRSTKLEDSAMYFCASSERPGGTEAFFGQGTRLTVV.

The DNA for the CDR3 is TGTGCCAGCAGCTGGACTGTGAACACTGAAGCTTTCTTT. It codes for CASSWTVNTEAFF. The chain recombines TRBV7-6 with TRBJ1-1; the D is unclear. Germline V gene lookup returns CDR1 SGHVS and CDR2 FNYEAQ. The length of the CDR3 is 13 residues. Deletions cut 4 bases from V and 0 bases from J, with 6 bases between. The full variable domain, in which reference TRBV7-6 and TRBJ1-1 provide the parts outside the CDR3, is GAGVSQSPRYKVTKRGQDVALRCDPISGHVSLYWYRQALGQGPEFLTYFNYEAQQDKSGLPNDRFSAERPEGSISTLTIQRTEQRDSAMYRCASSWTVNTEAFFGQGTRLTVV.

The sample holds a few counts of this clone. The CDR3 region is CASSPQRGTQDGYTF. CDR3 DNA sequence: TGTGCCAGCAGTCCCCAGCGTGGGACACAGGATGGCTACACCTTC. The V and J genes are TRBV2 and TRBJ1-2, with D possibly being TRBD1 (6 bases). Germline V gene lookup returns CDR1 SNHLY and CDR2 FYNNEI. V lost 5 bases and J 6 bases, leaving 19 bases between the germline ends. CDR3 length equals 15 residues.

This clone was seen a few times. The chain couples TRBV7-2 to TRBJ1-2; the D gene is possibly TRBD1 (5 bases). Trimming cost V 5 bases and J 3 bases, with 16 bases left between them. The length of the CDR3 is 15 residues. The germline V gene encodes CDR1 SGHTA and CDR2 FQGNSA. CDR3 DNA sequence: TGTGCCAGCAGCCGTAGTTGGGGGGGATACTATGGCTACACCTTC. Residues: CASSRSWGGYYGYTF.

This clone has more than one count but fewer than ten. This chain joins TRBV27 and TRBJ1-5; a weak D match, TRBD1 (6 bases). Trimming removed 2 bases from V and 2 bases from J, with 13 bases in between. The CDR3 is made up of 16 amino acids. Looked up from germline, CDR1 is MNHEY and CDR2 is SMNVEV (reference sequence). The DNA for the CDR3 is TGTGCCAGCAGTTTAAGGGGGGGGATCGGCAATCAGCCCCAGCATTTT. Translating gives CASSLRGGIGNQPQHF.

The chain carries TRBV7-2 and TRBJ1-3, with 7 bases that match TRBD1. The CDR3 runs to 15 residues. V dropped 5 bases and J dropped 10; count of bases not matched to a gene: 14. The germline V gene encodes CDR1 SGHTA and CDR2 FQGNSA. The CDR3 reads CASSTFGGGPPTIYF. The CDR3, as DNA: TGTGCCAGCAGCACTTTCGGAGGGGGCCCCCCGACCATATATTTT.

Here the CDR3 reads CASSSTSGRGNEQFF. CDR3 sequence (DNA): TGTGCCAGCAGCTCAACTAGCGGGAGGGGCAATGAGCAGTTCTTC. The chain combines TRBV7-3 with TRBJ2-1, with 13 positions matching TRBD2. With 4 bases clipped from V and 6 bases from J, the junction kept 3 bases outside the gene matches. This CDR3 is 15 amino acids long. CDR1 SGHTA and CDR2 FQGTGA come from the germline V gene.

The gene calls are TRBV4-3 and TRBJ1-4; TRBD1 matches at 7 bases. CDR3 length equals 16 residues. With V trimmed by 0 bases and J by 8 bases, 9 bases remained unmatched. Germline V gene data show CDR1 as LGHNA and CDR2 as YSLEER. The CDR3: CASSQEGTTGLEKLFF. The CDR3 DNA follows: TGCGCCAGCAGCCAAGAAGGGACGACAGGGTTAGAAAAACTGTTTTTT.

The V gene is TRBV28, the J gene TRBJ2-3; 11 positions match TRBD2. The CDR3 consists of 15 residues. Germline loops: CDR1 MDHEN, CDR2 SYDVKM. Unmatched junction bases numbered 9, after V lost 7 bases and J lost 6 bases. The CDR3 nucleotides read TGTGCCAGCAAGGGTCGGGCTAGCGGGAGGGATACGCAGTATTTT. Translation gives CASKGRASGRDTQYF.

Written as DNA, the CDR3 is TGTGCCAGCAGTCCCCAACTAGCGGGAGGGCCCAATACGCAGTATTTT. Residues: CASSPQLAGGPNTQYF. The rearrangement uses TRBV28 and TRBJ2-3; 13 bases are shared with TRBD2. This CDR3 has 16 residues. Germline CDR1 reads MDHEN; CDR2 reads SYDVKM. The trim removed 5 bases at V and 7 bases at J, leaving 9 bases unmatched.

The CDR3 loop is CASSSGDRAAYEQYF. The CDR3 DNA is TGCGCCAGCAGCTCGGGGGACAGGGCCGCCTACGAGCAGTACTTC. The V gene is TRBV5-1, the J gene TRBJ2-7, with TRBD1 matching 9 bases. The CDR3 sequence is 15 residues long. CDR1 is SGHRS, CDR2 YFSETQ, per germline. Trimming cost V 3 bases and J 2 bases; bases outside gene matches: 6.

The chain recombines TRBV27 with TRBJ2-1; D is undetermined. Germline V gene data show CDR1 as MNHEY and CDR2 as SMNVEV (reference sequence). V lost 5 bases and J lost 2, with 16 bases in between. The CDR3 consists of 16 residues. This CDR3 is CASSPRPGLTYNEQFF. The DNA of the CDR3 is TGTGCCAGCAGTCCCCGCCCCGGGTTAACCTACAATGAGCAGTTCTTC.

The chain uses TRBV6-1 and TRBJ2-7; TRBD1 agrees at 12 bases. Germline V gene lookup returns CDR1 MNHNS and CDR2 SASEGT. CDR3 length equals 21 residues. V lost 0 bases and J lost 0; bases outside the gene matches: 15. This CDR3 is CASSEAAYLGQGARSSYEQYF. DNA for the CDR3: TGTGCCAGCAGTGAAGCCGCGTACCTGGGACAGGGGGCCCGGAGCTCCTACGAGCAGTACTTC.

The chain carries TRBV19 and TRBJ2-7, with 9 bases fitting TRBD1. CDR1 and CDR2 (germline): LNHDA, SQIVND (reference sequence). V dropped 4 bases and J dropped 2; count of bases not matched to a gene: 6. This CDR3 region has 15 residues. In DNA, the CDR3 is TGTGCCAGTAGTACTGGGACAGGGAACGCCTACGAGCAGTACTTC. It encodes CASSTGTGNAYEQYF.

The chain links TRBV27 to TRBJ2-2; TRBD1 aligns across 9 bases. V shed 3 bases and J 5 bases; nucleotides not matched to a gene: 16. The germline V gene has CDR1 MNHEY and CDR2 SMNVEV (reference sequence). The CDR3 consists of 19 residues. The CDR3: CASSFLGQGTKLGTGELFF. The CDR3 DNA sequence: TGTGCCAGCAGTTTCCTGGGACAGGGAACTAAGCTGGGGACCGGGGAGCTGTTTTTT.

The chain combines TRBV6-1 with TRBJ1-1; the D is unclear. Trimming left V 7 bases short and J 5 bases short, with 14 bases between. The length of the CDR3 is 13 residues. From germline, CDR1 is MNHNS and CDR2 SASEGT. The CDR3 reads CASKVRERTEAFF. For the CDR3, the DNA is TGTGCCAGCAAGGTCCGGGAGAGAACTGAAGCTTTCTTT.

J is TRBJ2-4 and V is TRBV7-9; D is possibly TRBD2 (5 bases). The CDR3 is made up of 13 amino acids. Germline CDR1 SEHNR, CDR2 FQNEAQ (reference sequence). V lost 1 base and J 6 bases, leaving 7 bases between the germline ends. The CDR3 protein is CASSLVGGNIQYF. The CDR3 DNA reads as TGTGCCAGCAGCTTAGTTGGAGGAAACATTCAGTACTTC. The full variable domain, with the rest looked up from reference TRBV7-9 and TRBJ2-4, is DTGVSQNPRHKITKRGQNVTFRCDPISEHNRLYWYRQTLGQGPEFLTYFQNEAQLEKSRLLSDRFSAERPKGSFSTLEIQRTEQGDSAMYLCASSLVGGNIQYFGAGTRLSVL.